Below are 22 T cell receptor beta chains sequenced from a single sample in a study of T cell repertoires in cytomegalovirus infection. TCRdb analysed the reads with MiXCR anew, one entry per CDR3 protein. This table holds around 750,000 distinct CDR3 sequences, approximately 32% found once. Their antigens are not known. The source material was cultured CD8+ T cells from PBMCs, sampled from culture after CMV antigen stimulation. These receptors all stem from a human donor in good health (CMV status not recorded). Some clones in this sample may be carry-over from other donors' samples.

CDR3 nucleotides: TGCGCCAGCAGCCAAGGGACAGGGGTGTTCTATGGCTACACCTTC. Amino acids: CASSQGTGVFYGYTF. The V gene is TRBV4-1, the J gene TRBJ1-2; 9 positions agree with TRBD1. Germline lookup yields CDR1 MGHRA and CDR2 YSYEKL. Trimming removed 1 base from V and 4 bases from J; junction bases left unmatched: 4. The CDR3 length is 15 residues.

Only a few counts were recorded for this clonotype. V and J are TRBV6-2 or TRBV6-3 and TRBJ2-3, with 7 positions matching TRBD2. Trimming at V came to 2 bases and at J to 1 base, leaving 6 bases not matched to a gene. The CDR3 is made up of 16 amino acids. Germline CDR1 MNHEY, CDR2 SVGEGT. This CDR3 is CASSYVVAGRTDTQYF. The CDR3 DNA follows: TGTGCCAGCAGTTACGTAGTAGCGGGCCGCACAGATACGCAGTATTTT.

The chain recombines TRBV12-3 or TRBV12-4 with TRBJ2-7, with a tentative D call TRBD2 (5 bases). The germline V and J ends were trimmed by 4 bases and 3 bases, with 16 bases remaining between them. The CDR3 spans 15 residues. Here the CDR3 reads CASSSPGLLGYEQYF. For the CDR3, the DNA is TGTGCCAGCAGTTCACCCGGACTTCTAGGCTACGAGCAGTACTTC.

This chain links TRBV12-3 or TRBV12-4 with TRBJ2-1; D might be TRBD1 (6 bases). The CDR3 is 15 amino acids. Trimming removed 1 base at V and 6 bases at J, with 13 bases between. For the CDR3, the DNA is TGTGCCAGCAGTTTAGAGGGGACACCTTTCAATGAGCAGTTCTTC. The encoded protein is CASSLEGTPFNEQFF.

The V and J genes are TRBV6-2 or TRBV6-3 and TRBJ2-7, with 7 bases identical to TRBD1. J gave up 3 bases and V 6 bases, and 8 bases lay outside the gene matches. The germline V gene has CDR1 MNHEY and CDR2 SVGEGT. This CDR3 is built from 14 residues. The CDR3, as DNA: TGTGCCAGCAGCAGGGACAGAATTGGCTACGAGCAGTACTTC. Translating gives CASSRDRIGYEQYF.

This clonotype has a count of ten or more. The CDR3 nucleotides are TGTGCCAGCAGCTTCAGGGACAGGGGACCCTACGAGCAGTACGTC. Residues: CASSFRDRGPYEQYV. This chain links TRBV7-8 with TRBJ2-7; 10 bases match TRBD1. Germline V CDR1 and CDR2: SGHVS, FQNEAQ. V lost 3 bases and J lost 2; bases outside the gene matches: 4. CDR3 size: 15 residues.

The rearrangement joins TRBV6-2 or TRBV6-3 to TRBJ1-4; D unresolved. V lost 2 bases and J 12 bases, leaving 10 bases between the germline ends. The CDR3 is made up of 12 amino acids. The germline V gene has CDR1 MNHEY and CDR2 SVGEGT. DNA of the CDR3: TGTGCCAGCAGTTACACGGGGATCGAACTGTTTTTT. Residues: CASSYTGIELFF.

This clonotype was recorded at least ten times. The gene calls are TRBV7-3 and TRBJ2-3, with TRBD1 matching 7 bases. With V trimmed by 3 bases and J by 1 base, 4 bases remained unmatched. CDR1 and CDR2 (germline): SGHTA, FQGTGA. CDR3 length: 15 amino acids. CDR3 DNA sequence: TGTGCCAGCAGCTTTACACAGGGGCGCACAGATACGCAGTATTTT. Translated: CASSFTQGRTDTQYF.

This clonotype was picked up many times. The chain couples TRBV7-6 to TRBJ1-1; 7 positions agree with TRBD1. The CDR3 length is 14 residues. The junction had 3 bases not matched to a gene; V was cut back by 5 bases and J by 0 bases. CDR1 is SGHVS, CDR2 FNYEAQ, per germline. The CDR3 DNA reads TGTGCCAGCAGCCCGGGACAGTTGAACACTGAAGCTTTCTTT. It yields the protein CASSPGQLNTEAFF.

The rearrangement links TRBV7-9 to TRBJ2-3, with D possibly TRBD2 on 7 matching bases. The germline V gene encodes CDR1 SEHNR and CDR2 FQNEAQ (reference sequence). V was trimmed by 10 bases and J by 3 bases, leaving 20 bases between them. The CDR3 sequence is 15 residues long. The CDR3 bases are TGTGCCAACCAGGGGCAGGGAGGGTTGACAGATACGCAGTATTTT. Amino acids: CANQGQGGLTDTQYF. Using reference TRBV7-9 and TRBJ2-3 for the parts outside the CDR3, the full variable domain is DTGVSQNPRHKITKRGQNVTFRCDPISEHNRLYWYRQTLGQGPEFLTYFQNEAQLEKSRLLSDRFSAERPKGSFSTLEIQRTEQGDSAMYLCANQGQGGLTDTQYFGPGTRLTVL.

The rearrangement links TRBV7-4 to TRBJ2-7; TRBD1 matches at 9 bases. CDR1 and CDR2 (germline): SGHVT, SQSDAQ. This CDR3 has 15 residues. J gave up 4 bases and V 7 bases, and 11 bases lay outside the gene matches. Written as DNA, the CDR3 is TGTGCCAGCACCCATCGGGACAGGGCGGAATACGAGCAGTACTTC. This sequence encodes CASTHRDRAEYEQYF. The entire variable domain, with the rest obtained from reference TRBV7-4 and TRBJ2-7, is as follows: GAGVSQSPRYKVAKRGRDVALRCDSISGHVTLYWYRQTLGQGSEVLTYSQSDAQRDKSGRPSGRFSAERPERSVSTLKIQRTEQGDSAVYLCASTHRDRAEYEQYFGPGTRLTVT.

The chain has TRBV2 and TRBJ1-5, with D perhaps TRBD1 (5 bases). Trimming took 3 bases from V and 0 from J, leaving 15 bases between them. The CDR3 runs 17 residues. Germline V gene sequence: CDR1 SNHLY, CDR2 FYNNEI. CDR3 sequence reads: CASSEGTGTYSNQPQHF. The CDR3 DNA reads TGTGCCAGCAGTGAGGGGACTGGAACATATAGCAATCAGCCCCAGCATTTT.

This clonotype was recorded at least ten times. The genes are TRBV7-2 and TRBJ2-1; 8 bases match TRBD2. Trimming removed 7 bases from V and 1 base from J; junction bases left unmatched: 6. The CDR3 length is 15 residues. The germline gives CDR1 SGHTA, CDR2 FQGNSA. The DNA of the CDR3 is TGTGCCAGCAACCTAAAGCGGGAGTCCTACAATGAGCAGTTCTTC. Translated: CASNLKRESYNEQFF.

In DNA form, the CDR3 reads TGTGCCAGCAGCTTCGGTCCGGGGACGGGCACTGAAGCTTTCTTT. Its translation is CASSFGPGTGTEAFF. This chain joins TRBV7-9 and TRBJ1-1; D perhaps matches TRBD1 (5 bases). This CDR3 is 15 amino acids long. Germline lookup yields CDR1 SEHNR and CDR2 FQNEAQ (reference sequence). The V gene lost 3 bases and the J gene lost 4 bases, with 15 bases spanning the gap.

About this clonotype: This sequence may be a read error, since a much larger clone differs from it by one base. The V call is TRBV7-8, the J call TRBJ2-7; 9 bases agree with TRBD1. This CDR3 has 17 residues. The germline V gene encodes CDR1 SGHVS and CDR2 FQNEAQ. CDR3 loop: CTSSSPRGTGGAYEQYF. DNA of the CDR3: TGTACCAGCAGCTCCCCCAGGGGCACAGGGGGCGCATACGAGCAGTACTTC.

The chain recombines TRBV11-2 with TRBJ1-4; no clear D gene. Germline lookup yields CDR1 SGHAT and CDR2 FQNNGV. V shed 2 bases and J shed 3 bases, with 13 bases lying between them. The CDR3 totals 16 residues. The CDR3 nucleotides are TGTGCCAGCAGCTTAAGGGCGCCAAACCCTAATGAAAAACTGTTTTTT. Amino acids: CASSLRAPNPNEKLFF.

In its sample, this clonotype was seen many times. J is TRBJ1-1 and V is TRBV4-1; tentative D call: TRBD1 (6 bases). Trimming cost V 1 base and J 5 bases, with 14 bases left between them. This CDR3 has 15 amino acids. Germline values: CDR1 MGHRA, CDR2 YSYEKL. This CDR3 reads CASSQGGGRVTEAFF. The CDR3 nucleotides are TGCGCCAGCAGCCAAGGCGGGGGGCGGGTTACTGAAGCTTTCTTT.

The rearrangement links TRBV6-6 to TRBJ2-7; D unclear. Looked up from germline, CDR1 is MNHNY and CDR2 is SVGAGI (reference sequence). V was shortened by 8 bases and J by 0 bases, with 11 bases between the two germline ends. This CDR3 is built from 13 residues. The CDR3 protein is CASLGINSYEQYV. CDR3 in DNA: TGTGCCAGCTTGGGGATAAACTCCTACGAGCAGTACGTC.

This clonotype was counted a few times. V usage is TRBV7-9 and J usage is TRBJ2-7, with 9 bases that match TRBD1. V was pared by 7 bases and J by 7 bases, with 23 bases of the junction left unmatched. This CDR3 is 18 amino acids long. The germline V gene encodes CDR1 SEHNR and CDR2 FQNEAQ (reference sequence). CDR3 amino acids: CASTVNMGGTGYGWEQYF. CDR3 bases: TGTGCCAGCACCGTGAATATGGGCGGGACAGGGTATGGATGGGAGCAGTACTTC.

The table lists this clonotype with a few counts. J is TRBJ1-3 and V is TRBV4-2, with D possibly matching TRBD1 (6 bases). This CDR3 region has 17 residues. V was clipped by 0 bases and J by 0 bases, with 12 bases between them. The germline V gene encodes CDR1 LGHNA and CDR2 YNFKEQ. CDR3 region: CASSQDSDSSSGNTIYF. CDR3 sequence (DNA): TGTGCCAGCAGCCAAGATTCGGACAGTTCCTCTGGAAACACCATATATTTT.

The chain couples TRBV7-4 to TRBJ1-4; 7 nucleotides match TRBD1. The germline gives CDR1 SGHVT, CDR2 SQSDAQ. This CDR3 spans 14 amino acids. The trim removed 5 bases at V and 2 bases at J, leaving 2 bases unmatched. The CDR3 is CASSTTGTNEKLFF. In DNA, the CDR3 is TGTGCCAGCAGCACGACAGGGACTAATGAAAAACTGTTTTTT.

This clonotype was seen a handful of times. The genes are TRBV27 and TRBJ2-7, with D possibly TRBD2 on 6 matching bases. The CDR3 is made up of 15 amino acids. Germline V lookup: CDR1 MNHEY, CDR2 SMNVEV (reference sequence). V lost 5 bases and J 1 base, leaving 15 bases between the germline ends. This chain's CDR3 is CASSPWGEASYEQYV. As DNA, the CDR3 is TGTGCCAGCAGTCCCTGGGGGGAGGCTTCCTACGAGCAGTACGTC.